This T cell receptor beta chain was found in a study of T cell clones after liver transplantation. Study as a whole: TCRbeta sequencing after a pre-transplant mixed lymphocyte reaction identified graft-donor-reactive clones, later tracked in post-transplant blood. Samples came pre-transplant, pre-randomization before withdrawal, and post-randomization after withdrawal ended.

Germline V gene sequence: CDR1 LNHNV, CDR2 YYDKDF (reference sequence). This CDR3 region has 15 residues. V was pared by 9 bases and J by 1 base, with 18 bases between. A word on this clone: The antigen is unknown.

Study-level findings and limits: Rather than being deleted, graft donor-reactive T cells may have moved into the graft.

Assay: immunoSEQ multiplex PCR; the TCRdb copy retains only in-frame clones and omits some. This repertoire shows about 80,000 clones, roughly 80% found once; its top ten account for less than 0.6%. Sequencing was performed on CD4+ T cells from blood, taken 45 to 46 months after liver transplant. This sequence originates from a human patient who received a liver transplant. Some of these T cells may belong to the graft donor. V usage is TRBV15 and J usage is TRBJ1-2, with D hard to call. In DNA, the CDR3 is TGTGCCACAACCAGAGAATTAGGCGTTAACTATGGCTACACCTTC. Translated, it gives CATTRELGVNYGYTF.